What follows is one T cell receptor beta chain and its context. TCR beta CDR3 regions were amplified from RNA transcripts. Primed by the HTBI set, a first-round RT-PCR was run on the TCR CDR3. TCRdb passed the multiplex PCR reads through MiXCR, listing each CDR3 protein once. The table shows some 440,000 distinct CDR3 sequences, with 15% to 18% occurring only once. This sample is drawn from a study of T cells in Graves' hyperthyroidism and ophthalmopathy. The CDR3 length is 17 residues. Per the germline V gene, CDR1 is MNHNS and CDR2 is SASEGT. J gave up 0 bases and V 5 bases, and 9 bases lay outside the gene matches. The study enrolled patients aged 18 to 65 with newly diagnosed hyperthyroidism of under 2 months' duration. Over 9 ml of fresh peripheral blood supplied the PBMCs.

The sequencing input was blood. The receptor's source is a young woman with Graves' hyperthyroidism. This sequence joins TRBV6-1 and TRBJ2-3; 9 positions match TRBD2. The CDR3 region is CASSSSSGRLSTDTQYF. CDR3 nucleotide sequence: TGTGCCAGCAGTTCATCCAGCGGGAGGCTTAGCACAGATACGCAGTATTTT.